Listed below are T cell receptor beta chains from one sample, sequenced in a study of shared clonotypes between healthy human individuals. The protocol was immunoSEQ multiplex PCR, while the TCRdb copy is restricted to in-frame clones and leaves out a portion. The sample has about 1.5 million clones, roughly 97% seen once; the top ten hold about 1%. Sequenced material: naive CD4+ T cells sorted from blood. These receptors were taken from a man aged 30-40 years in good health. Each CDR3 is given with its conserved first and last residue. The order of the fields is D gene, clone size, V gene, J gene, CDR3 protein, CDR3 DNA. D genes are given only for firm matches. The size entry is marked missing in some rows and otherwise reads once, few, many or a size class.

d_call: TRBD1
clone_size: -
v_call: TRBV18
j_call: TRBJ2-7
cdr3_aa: CASSPRDQTGYEQYF
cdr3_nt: TGTGCCAGCTCACCACGGGATCAGACAGGGTACGAGCAGTACTTC

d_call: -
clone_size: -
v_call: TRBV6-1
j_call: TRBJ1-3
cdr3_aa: CASSAAGTGNTIYF
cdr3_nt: TGTGCCAGCAGTGCGGCAGGGACGGGAAACACCATATATTTT

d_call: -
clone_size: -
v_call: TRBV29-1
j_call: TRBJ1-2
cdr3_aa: CSVLGTYGYTF
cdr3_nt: TGCAGCGTCCTCGGGACCTATGGCTACACCTTC

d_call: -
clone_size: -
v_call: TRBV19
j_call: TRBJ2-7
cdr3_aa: CASSIPGSRYEQYF
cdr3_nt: TGTGCCAGTAGTATCCCCGGGAGTCGATACGAGCAGTACTTC

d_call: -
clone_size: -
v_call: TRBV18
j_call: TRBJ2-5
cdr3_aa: CASSPPGHPVEYF
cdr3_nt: TGTGCCAGCTCACCACCGGGACACCCAGTCGAGTACTTC

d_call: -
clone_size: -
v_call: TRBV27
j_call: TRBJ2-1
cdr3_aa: CASWQGTYNEQFF
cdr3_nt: TGTGCCAGCTGGCAGGGGACCTACAATGAGCAGTTCTTC

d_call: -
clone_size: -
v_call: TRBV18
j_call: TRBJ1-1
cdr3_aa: CASSPPFGKAFF
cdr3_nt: TGTGCCAGCTCACCACCGTTCGGGAAAGCTTTCTTT

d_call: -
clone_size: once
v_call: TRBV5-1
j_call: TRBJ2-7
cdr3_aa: CASRSRAESYEQYF
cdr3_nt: TGCGCCAGCAGATCCCGAGCGGAGTCCTACGAGCAGTACTTC

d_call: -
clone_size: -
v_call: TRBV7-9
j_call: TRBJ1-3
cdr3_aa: CASSATGGNTIYF
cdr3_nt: TGTGCCAGCAGCGCGACAGGTGGAAACACCATATATTTT

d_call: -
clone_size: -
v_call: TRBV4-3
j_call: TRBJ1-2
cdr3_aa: CASSQEKGGAWYGYTF
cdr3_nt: TGCGCCAGCAGCCAAGAAAAGGGCGGCGCTTGGTATGGCTACACCTTC

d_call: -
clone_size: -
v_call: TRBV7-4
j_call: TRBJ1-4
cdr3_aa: CAGSGEKLFF
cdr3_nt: TGTGCCGGCAGCGGGGAAAAACTGTTTTTT

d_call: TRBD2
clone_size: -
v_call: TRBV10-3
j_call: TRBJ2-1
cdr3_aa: CAISASLAGGNNEQFF
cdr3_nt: TGTGCCATCAGTGCATCCCTAGCGGGAGGGAACAATGAGCAGTTCTTC

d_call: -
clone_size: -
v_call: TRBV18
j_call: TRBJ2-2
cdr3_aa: CASSPMSTPNTGELFF
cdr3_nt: TGTGCCAGCTCACCAATGAGCACCCCGAACACCGGGGAGCTGTTTTTT

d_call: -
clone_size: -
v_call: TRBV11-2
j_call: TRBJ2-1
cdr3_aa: CATRVRSEQFF
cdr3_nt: TGTGCCACCCGGGTCCGTTCGGAGCAGTTCTTC

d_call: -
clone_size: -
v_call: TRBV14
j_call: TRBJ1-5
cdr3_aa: CASSQDSNQPQHF
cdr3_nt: TGTGCCAGCAGCCAAGATAGCAATCAGCCCCAGCATTTT

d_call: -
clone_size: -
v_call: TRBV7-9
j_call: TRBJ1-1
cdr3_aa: CASSALLGNTEAFF
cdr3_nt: TGTGCCAGCAGCGCTTTATTGGGGAACACTGAAGCTTTCTTT

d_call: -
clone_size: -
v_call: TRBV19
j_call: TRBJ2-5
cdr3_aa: CASSIVGREETQYF
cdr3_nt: TGTGCCAGTAGTATAGTCGGCAGGGAAGAGACCCAGTACTTC

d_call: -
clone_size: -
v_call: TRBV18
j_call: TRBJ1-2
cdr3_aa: CASSRPQHEGYTF
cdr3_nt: TGTGCCAGCTCAAGGCCCCAGCACGAGGGCTACACCTTC

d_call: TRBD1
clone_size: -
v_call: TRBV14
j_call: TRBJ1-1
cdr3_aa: CASSQDLRTGSRQFF
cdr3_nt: TGTGCCAGCAGCCAAGACTTAAGGACAGGGAGTCGACAGTTCTTT

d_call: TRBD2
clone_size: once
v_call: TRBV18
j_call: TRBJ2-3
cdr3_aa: CAIPLAGWGTDTQYF
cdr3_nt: TGTGCCATCCCTCTAGCGGGCTGGGGGACAGATACGCAGTATTTT

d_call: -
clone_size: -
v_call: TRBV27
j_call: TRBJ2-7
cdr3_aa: CASSSHGRYEQYF
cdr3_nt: TGTGCCAGCAGTTCTCATGGGAGGTACGAGCAGTACTTC

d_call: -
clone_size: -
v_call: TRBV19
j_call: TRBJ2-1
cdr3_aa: CASSIGNNYNEQFF
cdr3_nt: TGTGCCAGTAGTATCGGGAACAACTACAATGAGCAGTTCTTC

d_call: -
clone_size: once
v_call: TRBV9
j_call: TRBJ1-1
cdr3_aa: CASSVSHHLGNTEAFF
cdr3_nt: TGTGCCAGCAGCGTATCCCACCACCTTGGGAACACTGAAGCTTTCTTT

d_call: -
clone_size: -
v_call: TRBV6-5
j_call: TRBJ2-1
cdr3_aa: CASRPVAGPYNEQFF
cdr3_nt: TGTGCCAGCAGACCTGTCGCGGGGCCTTACAATGAGCAGTTCTTC

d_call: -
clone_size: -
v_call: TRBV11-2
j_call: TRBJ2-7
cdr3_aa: CASSLELGRPYEQYF
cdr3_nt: TGTGCCAGCAGCTTAGAGTTGGGTAGGCCCTACGAGCAGTACTTC

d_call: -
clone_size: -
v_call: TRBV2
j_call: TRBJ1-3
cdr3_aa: CASSVQGNTIYF
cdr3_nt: TGTGCCAGCAGTGTTCAGGGAAACACCATATATTTT

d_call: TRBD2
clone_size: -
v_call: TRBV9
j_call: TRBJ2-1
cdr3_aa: CASSARRTSGRSSYNEQFF
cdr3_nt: TGTGCCAGCAGCGCGCGGAGGACTAGCGGGAGAAGCTCCTACAATGAGCAGTTCTTC

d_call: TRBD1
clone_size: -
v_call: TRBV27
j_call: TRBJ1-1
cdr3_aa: CASTFVGQGDTEAFF
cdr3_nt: TGTGCCAGCACCTTCGTGGGACAGGGTGACACTGAAGCTTTCTTT

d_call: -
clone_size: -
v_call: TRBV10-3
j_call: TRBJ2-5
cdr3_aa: CAIRASVSNLTQYF
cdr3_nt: TGTGCCATACGGGCATCGGTCAGTAACCTGACCCAGTACTTC

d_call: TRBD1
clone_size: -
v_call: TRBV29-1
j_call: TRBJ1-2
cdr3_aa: CSVERTGGNYGYTF
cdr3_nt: TGCAGCGTTGAACGGACAGGGGGGAACTATGGCTACACCTTC

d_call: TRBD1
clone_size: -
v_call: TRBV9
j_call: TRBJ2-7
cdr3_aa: CASSVEGQGVYEQYF
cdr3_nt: TGTGCCAGCAGCGTAGAGGGACAGGGGGTGTACGAGCAGTACTTC

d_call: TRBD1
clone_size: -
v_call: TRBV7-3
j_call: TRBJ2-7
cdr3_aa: CASSFLDRGTYEQYF
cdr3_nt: TGTGCCAGCAGCTTTTTAGACAGGGGCACCTACGAGCAGTACTTC

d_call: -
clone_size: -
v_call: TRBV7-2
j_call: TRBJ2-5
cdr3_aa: CASSLDESRALYF
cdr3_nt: TGTGCCAGCAGCTTAGATGAGTCCCGGGCGCTGTACTTC

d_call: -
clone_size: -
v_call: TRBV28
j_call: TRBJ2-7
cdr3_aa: CASSFGRFSYEQYF
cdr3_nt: TGTGCCAGCAGTTTCGGACGGTTCTCCTACGAGCAGTACTTC

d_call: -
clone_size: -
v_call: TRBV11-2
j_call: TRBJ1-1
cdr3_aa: CASSFRDLETEAFF
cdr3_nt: TGTGCCAGCAGCTTCCGGGACCTGGAGACTGAAGCTTTCTTT

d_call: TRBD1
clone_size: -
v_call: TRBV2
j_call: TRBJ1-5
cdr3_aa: CASRDRTGGNQPQHF
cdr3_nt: TGTGCCAGCAGAGATAGGACAGGGGGTAATCAGCCCCAGCATTTT

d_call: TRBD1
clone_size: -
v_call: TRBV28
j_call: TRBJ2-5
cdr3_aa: CASSGDSVGQETQYF
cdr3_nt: TGTGCCAGCAGTGGGGACAGCGTTGGTCAAGAGACCCAGTACTTC

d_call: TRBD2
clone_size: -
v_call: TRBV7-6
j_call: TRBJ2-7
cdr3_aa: CASSLGRLAGGEQYF
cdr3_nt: TGTGCCAGCAGCTTAGGGCGGCTAGCGGGAGGCGAGCAGTACTTC

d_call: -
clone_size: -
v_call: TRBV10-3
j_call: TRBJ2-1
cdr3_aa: CAINRDYNEQFF
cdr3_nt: TGTGCCATCAACAGGGATTACAATGAGCAGTTCTTC

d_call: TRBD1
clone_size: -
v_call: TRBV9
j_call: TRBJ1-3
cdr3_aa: CASSPRQGVDSGNTIYF
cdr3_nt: TGTGCCAGCAGCCCGAGACAGGGGGTAGACTCTGGAAACACCATATATTTT

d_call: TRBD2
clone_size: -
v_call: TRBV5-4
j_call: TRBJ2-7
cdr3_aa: CASSFRSASGRNEQYF
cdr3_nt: TGTGCCAGCAGCTTCAGGTCGGCTAGCGGGAGGAACGAGCAGTACTTC

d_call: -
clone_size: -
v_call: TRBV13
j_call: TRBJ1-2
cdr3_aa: CASSLSPASSYGYTF
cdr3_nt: TGTGCCAGCAGCTTATCACCAGCTTCTTCCTATGGCTACACCTTC

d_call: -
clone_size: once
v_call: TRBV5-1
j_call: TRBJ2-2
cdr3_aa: CASSLLGGSNTGELFF
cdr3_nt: TGCGCCAGCAGCTTGCTAGGGGGGTCGAACACCGGGGAGCTGTTTTTT

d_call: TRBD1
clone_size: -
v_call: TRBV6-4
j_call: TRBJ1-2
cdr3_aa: CASSPQGQNYGYTF
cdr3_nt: TGTGCCAGCAGTCCCCAGGGACAGAACTATGGCTACACCTTC

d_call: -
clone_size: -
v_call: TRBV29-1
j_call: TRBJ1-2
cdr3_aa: CSVELGGDYGYTF
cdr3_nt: TGCAGCGTTGAGCTTGGAGGGGACTATGGCTACACCTTC

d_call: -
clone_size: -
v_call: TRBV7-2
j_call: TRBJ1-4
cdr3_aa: CASSLAYGSNEKLFF
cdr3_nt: TGTGCCAGCAGCTTAGCTTACGGGAGTAATGAAAAACTGTTTTTT

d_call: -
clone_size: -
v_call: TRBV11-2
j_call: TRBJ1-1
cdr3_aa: CASSLGAGLATEAFF
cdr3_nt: TGTGCCAGCAGCTTAGGGGCGGGGTTGGCCACTGAAGCTTTCTTT

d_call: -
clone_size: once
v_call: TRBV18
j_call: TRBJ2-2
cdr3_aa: CASSPNGNTGELFF
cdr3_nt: TGTGCCAGCTCACCAAATGGGAACACCGGGGAGCTGTTTTTT

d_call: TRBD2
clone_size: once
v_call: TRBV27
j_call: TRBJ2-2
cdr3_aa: CASKKQRPGLAGTGELFF
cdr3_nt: TGTGCCAGCAAAAAACAGAGACCGGGACTAGCGGGTACCGGGGAGCTGTTTTTT

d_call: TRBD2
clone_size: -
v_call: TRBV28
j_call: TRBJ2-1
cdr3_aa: CASSFQREYNEQFF
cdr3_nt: TGTGCCAGCAGTTTCCAGCGGGAATACAATGAGCAGTTCTTC